This TCR beta chain was obtained from a study of tumor and adjacent non-tumor tissue in lung cancer (dated by TCRdb to 2016 to 2018). Concerning the study at large: Of the cohort, over 9 patients had adenocarcinoma, 2 had squamous cell carcinoma and 1 had small cell lung cancer. Among the 15 or so patients, ages ranged from about 31 to 76 years, around 10 were men and 5 were women, and disease was TNM stage I to III. A total of some 130,000,000 productive TCRbeta reads were generated by sequencing, corresponding to an average of about 4.17 million reads per sample. Bulk TCRbeta repertoires were compared between lung tumor tissue and matched distant non-tumor lung tissue obtained from about 16 lung cancer patients. TCRbeta CDR3 sequencing was performed on approximately 30 paired specimens, with one tumor sample and one normal lung sample collected per patient.

RNA was isolated from bulk unsorted tissue, and RNA quality was assessed with a NanoDrop ND-1000 and an Agilent 2100. All donors had newly diagnosed lung cancer, had not received prior chemotherapy, and were admitted for thoracic surgery in China between August and November 2014. Patients with previous radiotherapy or chemotherapy, or with another concurrent cancer, were excluded from the study. Pieces of surgical tissue measuring roughly 1-2.2 cm3 were kept in RNAlater solution and held at -80 degrees C until needed. Library preparation was by multiplex PCR. TCRdb lists the instrument as Illumina HiSeq 2500. Following protocols modified from ARM-PCR, the researchers constructed TCRbeta libraries through three rounds of nested PCR with primers (Table S4). PCR products of 200-500 bp were gel-excised and purified with the QIAquick gel extraction kit before sequencing. The study's own analysis went as follows. Reads were cleaned with Trimmomatic, merged with FLASH into complete CDR3 sequences, and assigned to V(D)J germline segments with MiTCR. Clonal diversity was computed as the inverse Simpson's index with VDJtools. Productive reads were defined as in-frame sequences without a premature stop codon. TCRdb trimmed public reads at Q25 via fastp, called clones via MiXCR and kept in-frame beta chains. Rows matching on CDR3 protein sequence are summarized as one entry with the most common DNA and genes. The V and J calls follow TCRdb's processing rather than the paper's. A total of some 84,000 distinct CDR3 sequences appear in this sample, around 59% of them only once. The ten most abundant clones make up roughly 14% of the sample.

Taken from cysteine to phenylalanine, the CDR3 has 16 residues. Of all the DNA, just the CDR3 is kept, 48 bases in frame from base 1. CDR1 is given as MNHNS and CDR2 as SASEGT, both from the germline V gene. Overall study results and their limits: Only roughly 15 patients were in the cohort, and the authors stated that larger samples and more detailed clinical data are needed. The top 100 clones accounted for a significantly larger cumulative portion of the repertoire in normal lung than in tumor tissue. TCR diversity was significantly higher in younger patients, and greater tumor TCR diversity was associated with shorter overall survival and shorter disease-free survival. Tumor tissue showed significantly higher TCR diversity (inverse Simpson) than normal lung tissue, at around 450 vs 150 (P = 0.0075, Mann-Whitney U test). Because peripheral blood was not sequenced, the blood TCRbeta repertoires of the lung cancer patients in the study went unexamined. Neither the sequencing platform nor unique molecular identifiers are mentioned in the methods.

As for this clonotype: Its antigen is still unknown. The junction departs from the called germline gene at one end, perhaps through a read error.

The V gene is TRBV6-1 and the J gene is TRBJ1-5; the D segment cannot be called with confidence. The sample taken for sequencing was lung tumor tissue. The sequence was obtained from a man between 65 and 85 years old with non-small cell lung cancer. The nucleotide sequence is TGTGCCAACAGTGGCCTGCTCAGGAAAAGCAATCAGCCCCAGCATTTT. This sequence encodes CANSGLLRKSNQPQHF.